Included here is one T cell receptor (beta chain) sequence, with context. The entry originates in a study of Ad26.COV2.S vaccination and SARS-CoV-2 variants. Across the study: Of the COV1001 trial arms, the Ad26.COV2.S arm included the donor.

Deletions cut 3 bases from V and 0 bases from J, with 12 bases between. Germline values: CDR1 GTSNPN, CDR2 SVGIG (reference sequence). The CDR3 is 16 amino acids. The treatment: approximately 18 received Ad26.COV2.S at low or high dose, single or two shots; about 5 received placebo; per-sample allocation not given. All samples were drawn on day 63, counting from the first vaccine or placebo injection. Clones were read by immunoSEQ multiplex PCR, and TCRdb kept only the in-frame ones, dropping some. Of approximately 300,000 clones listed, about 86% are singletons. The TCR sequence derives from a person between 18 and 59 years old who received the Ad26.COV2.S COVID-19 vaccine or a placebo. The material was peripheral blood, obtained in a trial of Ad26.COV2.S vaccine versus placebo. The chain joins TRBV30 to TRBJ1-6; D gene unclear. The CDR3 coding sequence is TGTGCCTGGAGGAACGACTGGAGCTCCTATAATTCACCCCTCCACTTT. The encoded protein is CAWRNDWSSYNSPLHF.